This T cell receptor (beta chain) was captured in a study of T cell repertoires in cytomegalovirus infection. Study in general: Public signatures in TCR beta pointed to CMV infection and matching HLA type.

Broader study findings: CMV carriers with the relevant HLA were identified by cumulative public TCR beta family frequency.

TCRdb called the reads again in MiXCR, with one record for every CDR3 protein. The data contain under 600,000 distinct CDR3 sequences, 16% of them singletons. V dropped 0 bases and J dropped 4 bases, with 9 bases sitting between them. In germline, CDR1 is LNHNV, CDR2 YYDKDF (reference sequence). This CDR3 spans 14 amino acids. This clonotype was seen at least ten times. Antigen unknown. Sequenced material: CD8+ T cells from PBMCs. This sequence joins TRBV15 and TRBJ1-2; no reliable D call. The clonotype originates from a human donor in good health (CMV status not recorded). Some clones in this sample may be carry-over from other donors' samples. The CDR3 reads CATSRDKGFYGYTF. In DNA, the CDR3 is TGTGCCACCAGCAGAGATAAGGGATTCTATGGCTACACCTTC.